The 26 T cell receptor beta chains reported below all come from one sample, sequenced in a study of blood T cell repertoires in COVID-19. Method: immunoSEQ multiplex PCR; TCRdb's copy keeps in-frame clones and lacks some. The sample has about 230,000 clones; roughly 80% are singletons. Specimen: peripheral blood. The receptors stem from a woman aged 45-65 years with acute or convalescent COVID-19.

The genes are TRBV11-2 and TRBJ1-2; D remains ambiguous. CDR3 length: 13 residues. CDR1 is SGHAT and CDR2 is FQNNGV in the germline V gene. Trimming took 5 bases from V and 7 from J, leaving 14 bases between them. The CDR3 coding sequence is TGTGCCAGCAGCCCACAAGATATCCTTGGCTACACCTTC. Translated, it gives CASSPQDILGYTF.

This clone was found once. The rearrangement joins TRBV5-4 to TRBJ1-2, with TRBD1 identical over 8 bases. This CDR3 has 13 residues. Per the germline V gene, CDR1 is SGHNT and CDR2 is YYREEE (reference sequence). V lost 4 bases to trimming and J lost 6 bases; unmatched junction nucleotides: 5. Here the CDR3 reads CASSVDRADGYTF. The DNA for the CDR3 is TGTGCCAGCAGCGTGGACAGGGCGGATGGCTACACCTTC.

This clone was picked up a small number of times. The chain uses TRBV5-5 and TRBJ2-3; no clear D gene. Germline values: CDR1 SGHKS, CDR2 YYEKEE (reference sequence). V lost 0 bases and J 0 bases, leaving 8 bases between the germline ends. The CDR3 has 15 residues. CDR3 nucleotides: TGTGCCAGCAGCTTGGGAGGAACTAGCACAGATACGCAGTATTTT. Translating it yields CASSLGGTSTDTQYF.

The chain has TRBV3-1 (or the pseudogene TRBV3-2) and TRBJ1-4, with 12 bases matching TRBD1. V dropped 3 bases and J dropped 4; count of bases not matched to a gene: 6. Germline CDR1 reads LGHDT; CDR2 reads YNNKEL (reference sequence). This CDR3 contains 17 residues. The CDR3 nucleotides read TGTGCCAGCAGCCAGAGGGACAGGGGGCTTGGTAATGAAAAACTGTTTTTT. It is translated as CASSQRDRGLGNEKLFF.

The chain has TRBV10-3 and TRBJ1-2; 7 bases are shared with TRBD1. Germline assignment: CDR1 ENHRY and CDR2 SYGVKD. After removal of 8 bases from V and 3 bases from J, the junction contained 0 bases not matched to a gene. This CDR3 has 11 amino acids. CDR3 DNA sequence: TGTGCCATCGGGACAGACTATGGCTACACCTTC. Translated: CAIGTDYGYTF.

V usage is TRBV6-2 or TRBV6-3 and J usage is TRBJ1-1; 9 nucleotides line up with TRBD1. This CDR3 has 14 residues. Germline V lookup: CDR1 MNHEY, CDR2 SVGEGT. The J segment lost 7 bases and the V segment lost 6 bases, leaving 9 bases of the junction unmatched. The DNA for the CDR3 is TGTGCCAGCAGCCCACACGGGACAGGGTTTGAAGCTTTCTTT. Translated, it gives CASSPHGTGFEAFF.

The chain links TRBV10-1 to TRBJ2-7; 10 bases line up with TRBD2. CDR3 size: 14 residues. V shed 3 bases, J shed 7 bases, and the junction held 6 bases outside the gene matches. Germline-derived CDR1 and CDR2 are WNHNN and SYGVQD (reference sequence). The CDR3 spells CASSEAGGPNEQYF. CDR3 bases: TGCGCCAGCAGTGAAGCGGGAGGGCCGAATGAGCAGTACTTC.

The chain has TRBV19 and TRBJ1-2, with D possibly matching TRBD1 (6 bases). V was trimmed by 6 bases and J by 4 bases, leaving 21 bases between them. Germline V gene lookup returns CDR1 LNHDA and CDR2 SQIVND (reference sequence). The CDR3 spans 16 residues. The CDR3 spells CASSSDSPTYIYGYTF. CDR3 coding DNA: TGTGCCAGTAGCTCGGACAGCCCAACCTATATCTATGGCTACACCTTC.

The chain uses TRBV12-3 or TRBV12-4 and TRBJ1-2; the D gene is possibly TRBD1 (6 bases). CDR3 length: 12 residues. With 6 bases removed from V and 4 bases from J, the gap between germline ends came to 9 bases. DNA of the CDR3: TGTGCCAGCAGCTCGGACAGCTATGGCTACACCTTC. Amino acid sequence: CASSSDSYGYTF.

The J gene is TRBJ2-5, the V gene TRBV19, with D maybe TRBD2 (6 bases). Germline V lookup: CDR1 LNHDA, CDR2 SQIVND (reference sequence). The length of the CDR3 is 16 residues. Trimming removed 6 bases at V and 4 bases at J, with 21 bases between. CDR3 loop: CASRRRPGETLETQYF. CDR3 DNA sequence: TGTGCCAGTAGGCGAAGACCGGGAGAGACGCTAGAGACCCAGTACTTC.

V gene TRBV7-3 combines with J gene TRBJ2-7; TRBD1 might be the D (5 bases). The V gene lost 0 bases and the J gene lost 5 bases, with 11 bases spanning the gap. CDR1 is SGHTA, CDR2 FQGTGA, per germline. The CDR3 runs to 14 residues. The CDR3, as DNA: TGTGCCAGCAGCTTAACTCTTCAGGGCCACGAGCAGTACTTC. Encoded protein: CASSLTLQGHEQYF.

This rearrangement joins TRBV2 to TRBJ1-5, with no clear D. CDR3 length: 13 amino acids. CDR1 is SNHLY, CDR2 FYNNEI, per germline. V was cut by 4 bases and J by 5 bases, with 9 bases left in between. In nucleotides, the CDR3 is TGTGCCAGCAGTGCACACCAGGATCAGCCCCAGCATTTT. This codes for CASSAHQDQPQHF. The variable domain in full, completed from reference TRBV2 and TRBJ1-5, reads EPEVTQTPSHQVTQMGQEVILRCVPISNHLYFYWYRQILGQKVEFLVSFYNNEISEKSEIFDDQFSVERPDGSNFTLKIRSTKLEDSAMYFCASSAHQDQPQHFGDGTRLSIL.

A few counts support this clone. The CDR3 bases are TGTGCCAGCAGCCCATCGGGGACAGCAAACGAAGAGCAGTTCTTC. Translated, it gives CASSPSGTANEEQFF. The rearrangement uses TRBV7-9 and TRBJ2-1; 7 bases are a match to TRBD1. Germline CDR1 reads SEHNR; CDR2 reads FQNEAQ (reference sequence). The CDR3 is 15 amino acids. V trimming: 5 bases; J trimming: 10 bases; junction bases outside the gene matches: 14.

The rearrangement uses TRBV7-6 and TRBJ2-1; 8 bases line up with TRBD1. CDR1 and CDR2 (germline): SGHVS, FNYEAQ. V trimming: 0 bases; J trimming: 5 bases; junction bases outside the gene matches: 3. The CDR3 runs 15 residues. The CDR3 region is CASSLAGTGHNEQFF. CDR3 in DNA: TGTGCCAGCAGCTTAGCCGGGACAGGCCACAATGAGCAGTTCTTC.

This sequence joins TRBV3-1 (or the pseudogene TRBV3-2) and TRBJ2-2, with TRBD2 matching over 10 bases. The trim removed 1 base at V and 5 bases at J, leaving 4 bases unmatched. Germline assignment: CDR1 LGHDT and CDR2 YNNKEL (reference sequence). CDR3 length: 16 amino acids. CDR3 sequence: CASSQALAGVTGELFF. The DNA for the CDR3 is TGTGCCAGCAGCCAAGCTCTAGCGGGAGTTACCGGGGAGCTGTTTTTT.

J is TRBJ2-5 and V is TRBV13; 8 bases are a match to TRBD2. Germline-derived CDR1 and CDR2 are PRHDT and FYEKMQ (reference sequence). V was clipped by 5 bases and J by 5 bases; unmatched bases: 10. This CDR3 is built from 15 residues. The CDR3: CASSQLAGGWETQYF. As DNA, the CDR3 is TGTGCCAGCAGCCAGTTGGCGGGGGGTTGGGAGACCCAGTACTTC.

This clone showed up just a few times. The V call is TRBV9, the J call TRBJ2-1; D is perhaps TRBD1 (5 bases). Trimming shortened V by 8 bases and J by 5 bases, and 17 bases separated the two germline ends. The V gene's germline CDR1 is SGDLS and CDR2 YYNGEE. CDR3 size: 14 residues. CDR3 sequence reads: CARNNRSSNNEQFF. Written as DNA, the CDR3 is TGTGCCAGAAATAACAGGAGTTCTAACAATGAGCAGTTCTTC.

V gene TRBV6-5 combines with J gene TRBJ2-3; the D gene is possibly TRBD1 (5 bases). The CDR3 runs to 15 residues. Trimming pared 5 bases from V and 0 bases from J, leaving 12 bases between. Germline V gene data show CDR1 as MNHEY and CDR2 as SVGAGI. In nucleotides, the CDR3 is TGTGCCAGCAGTAAACAGGTTTCTAGCACAGATACGCAGTATTTT. Translating it yields CASSKQVSSTDTQYF.

The rearrangement uses TRBV5-1 and TRBJ1-3, with 7 bases fitting TRBD1. Germline loops: CDR1 SGHRS, CDR2 YFSETQ. CDR3 size: 15 residues. The V and J ends lost 0 bases and 2 bases, in that order; junction bases with no gene match: 2. CDR3 residues: CASSLDGTAGNTIYF. CDR3 coding DNA: TGCGCCAGCAGCTTGGATGGGACAGCTGGAAACACCATATATTTT. Drawing the rest from reference TRBV5-1 and TRBJ1-3, the complete variable domain is KAGVTQTPRYLIKTRGQQVTLSCSPISGHRSVSWYQQTPGQGLQFLFEYFSETQRNKGNFPGRFSGRQFSNSRSEMNVSTLELGDSALYLCASSLDGTAGNTIYFGEGSWLTVV.

The gene calls are TRBV9 and TRBJ2-3; D might be TRBD1 (5 bases). The CDR3 loop spans 12 amino acids. Germline CDR1 is SGDLS and CDR2 is YYNGEE. The V gene lost 3 bases and the J gene lost 7 bases, with 9 bases spanning the gap. CDR3 loop: CASSEQGYTQYF. CDR3 coding DNA: TGTGCCAGCAGCGAGCAGGGTTATACGCAGTATTTT.

This clone was detected once. The CDR3 sequence: CASSPDRDGFEQYF. DNA of the CDR3: TGTGCCAGCAGCCCGGACAGGGATGGGTTCGAGCAGTACTTC. The chain uses TRBV7-2 and TRBJ2-7, with 8 bases fitting TRBD1. CDR1 SGHTA and CDR2 FQGNSA come from the germline V gene. Trimming removed 5 bases from V and 6 bases from J; junction bases left unmatched: 9. The length of the CDR3 is 14 residues.

V and J are TRBV5-6 and TRBJ2-7, with D perhaps matching TRBD1 (6 bases). Germline V lookup: CDR1 SGHDT, CDR2 YYEEEE. The CDR3 is 15 residues long. Trimming left V 5 bases short and J 1 base short, with 16 bases between. The CDR3 sequence: CASSRGRGSSYEQYF. The CDR3 DNA reads as TGTGCCAGCAGTCGGGGCAGGGGTTCTTCCTACGAGCAGTACTTC.

The chain carries TRBV4-2 and TRBJ1-1, with a weak D call TRBD1 (5 bases). The germline CDR1 and CDR2 sequences are LGHNA and YNFKEQ. V lost 0 bases and J lost 3, with 11 bases in between. The CDR3 spans 15 residues. This CDR3 is CASSQDHQGDTEAFF. CDR3 in DNA: TGTGCCAGCAGCCAAGATCATCAGGGCGACACTGAAGCTTTCTTT.

There are a few counts of this clone. The V gene is TRBV30, the J gene TRBJ1-5; 9 bases line up with TRBD1. The CDR3 is 14 residues long. With V trimmed by 4 bases and J by 5 bases, 6 bases remained unmatched. CDR1 and CDR2 (germline): GTSNPN, SVGIG (reference sequence). This CDR3 is CAWTGTGRHQPQHF. The CDR3 DNA sequence: TGTGCCTGGACTGGGACAGGGCGGCATCAGCCCCAGCATTTT.

The chain combines TRBV11-2 with TRBJ2-5; 9 bases line up with TRBD2. Trimming took 3 bases from V and 0 from J; bases not matched to a gene: 8. CDR1 and CDR2 from the germline V gene are SGHAT and FQNNGV. The CDR3 is made up of 17 amino acids. CDR3 protein: CASSFGRAGGNQETQYF. The DNA of the CDR3 is TGTGCCAGCAGCTTTGGTAGGGCGGGGGGGAACCAAGAGACCCAGTACTTC.

CDR3 nucleotides: TGTGCCAGCAGGGTGGAGGTCGTAGGGCTGTTTTTT. This codes for CASRVEVVGLFF. The rearrangement uses TRBV2 and TRBJ2-2, with D possibly matching TRBD2 (5 bases). CDR1 is SNHLY and CDR2 is FYNNEI in the germline V gene. The V and J ends lost 6 bases and 13 bases respectively, with 15 bases between them. CDR3 length: 12 residues.